One and the same sample provided the 17 T cell receptor beta chains below, sequenced in a study of T cell changes during pregnancy in multiple sclerosis. Sequencing used immunoSEQ multiplex PCR; TCRdb keeps in-frame clones, though not all of them. The sample contains tens of thousands of clones, 90% to 95% of which appear only once. Material: CD8+ T cells from peripheral blood mononuclear cells, obtained in the third trimester of pregnancy. Receptors originate from a female donor with multiple sclerosis, enrolled in a pregnancy study.

As DNA, the CDR3 is TGTGCCAGCAGCTCCCCTAGCGGCTACGAGCAGTACTTC. Translation: CASSSPSGYEQYF. V gene TRBV9 combines with J gene TRBJ2-7; TRBD2 matches 7 bases. The V segment lost 4 bases and the J segment 3 bases; nucleotides outside the gene matches: 4. There are 13 residues in the CDR3. Germline V gene data show CDR1 as SGDLS and CDR2 as YYNGEE.

The chain carries TRBV19 and TRBJ1-6; 7 bases match TRBD1. From germline, CDR1 is LNHDA and CDR2 SQIVND (reference sequence). The length of the CDR3 is 16 residues. V shed 3 bases and J 0 bases; nucleotides not matched to a gene: 2. CDR3 region: CASSMTGSSYNSPLHF. CDR3 DNA: TGTGCCAGTAGTATGACAGGGAGCTCCTATAATTCACCCCTCCACTTT.

This clone was detected once. V usage is TRBV28 and J usage is TRBJ2-3; 8 nucleotides match TRBD1. The germline gives CDR1 MDHEN, CDR2 SYDVKM. The length of the CDR3 is 16 residues. After removal of 3 bases from V and 4 bases from J, the junction contained 9 bases not matched to a gene. DNA for the CDR3: TGTGCCAGCAGTTTGACCCACAGGGGGGCGGCAGATACGCAGTATTTT. Its protein product is CASSLTHRGAADTQYF.

The chain recombines TRBV10-3 with TRBJ2-5; no definite D call. The V and J ends lost 3 bases and 2 bases respectively, with 4 bases between them. The length of the CDR3 is 12 residues. Germline loops: CDR1 ENHRY, CDR2 SYGVKD. The CDR3 bases are TGTGCCATCAGTGACCAGCAAGAGACCCAGTACTTC. As protein: CAISDQQETQYF.

The V gene is TRBV13, the J gene TRBJ1-2, with TRBD1 identical over 7 bases. Unmatched junction bases numbered 23, after V lost 5 bases and J lost 5 bases. The CDR3 is 19 amino acids. Germline lookup yields CDR1 PRHDT and CDR2 FYEKMQ (reference sequence). The CDR3 coding sequence is TGTGCCAGCAGCGCGCGGGGGGGGGACAGTTTCCAGGAGGGGTATGGCTACACCTTC. Translated, it gives CASSARGGDSFQEGYGYTF.

V gene TRBV5-1 combines with J gene TRBJ2-5; TRBD2 is a possible D gene (6 bases). The V gene's germline CDR1 is SGHRS and CDR2 YFSETQ. The CDR3 sequence is 15 residues long. V was pared by 2 bases and J by 0 bases, with 11 bases between. The CDR3 reads CASSLRGMYQETQYF. The CDR3 DNA sequence: TGCGCCAGCAGCTTACGGGGGATGTACCAAGAGACCCAGTACTTC.

The V and J genes are TRBV7-6 and TRBJ2-3, with 9 bases lining up with TRBD1. Germline values: CDR1 SGHVS, CDR2 FNYEAQ. Unmatched junction bases numbered 1, after V lost 1 base and J lost 2 bases. This CDR3 comprises 15 residues. CDR3 in DNA: TGTGCCAGCAGCTTAGGGACAGGGGACACAGATACGCAGTATTTT. Encoded protein: CASSLGTGDTDTQYF.

The J gene is TRBJ2-5, the V gene TRBV27, with 8 bases identical to TRBD2. The CDR3 has 15 residues. Unmatched junction bases numbered 10, after V lost 8 bases and J lost 2 bases. Germline CDR1 MNHEY, CDR2 SMNVEV (reference sequence). As DNA, the CDR3 is TGTGCCAGCGGGAGACTGACTAGCGAACAAGAGACCCAGTACTTC. Its protein is CASGRLTSEQETQYF.

V gene TRBV30 combines with J gene TRBJ1-1; D is possibly TRBD1 (6 bases). CDR3 length equals 14 residues. CDR1 is GTSNPN and CDR2 is SVGIG in the germline V gene (reference sequence). V dropped 0 bases and J dropped 0 bases, with 8 bases sitting between them. The CDR3 protein is CAWSVGGVNTEAFF. The CDR3, as DNA: TGTGCCTGGAGTGTAGGGGGAGTGAACACTGAAGCTTTCTTT.

The chain joins TRBV5-4 to TRBJ1-4, with D unresolved. CDR1 and CDR2 from the germline V gene are SGHNT and YYREEE (reference sequence). V was pared by 7 bases and J by 10 bases, with 14 bases between. This CDR3 is built from 12 residues. This CDR3 reads CASGEVMGKLFF. The CDR3 bases are TGTGCCAGCGGGGAGGTCATGGGAAAACTGTTTTTT.

The chain couples TRBV14 to TRBJ1-3; D is unclear. Trimming stripped 6 bases from V and 0 bases from J, with 12 bases between. Germline CDR1 is SGHDN and CDR2 is FVKESK. CDR3 length: 15 residues. CDR3 residues: CASSSSTSSGNTIYF. The DNA for the CDR3 is TGTGCCAGCAGTTCTTCCACCAGCTCTGGAAACACCATATATTTT.

Here the CDR3 reads CASSFFGTGDEKLFF. The CDR3 DNA is TGTGCCAGCAGTTTCTTCGGGACGGGGGATGAAAAACTGTTTTTT. The gene calls are TRBV6-6 and TRBJ1-4; D perhaps matches TRBD1 (5 bases). The CDR3 is 15 amino acids. CDR1 and CDR2 from the germline V gene are MNHNY and SVGAGI (reference sequence). Trimming shortened V by 4 bases and J by 6 bases, and 15 bases separated the two germline ends.

V usage is TRBV28 and J usage is TRBJ2-3, with 9 bases matching TRBD1. Germline CDR1 MDHEN, CDR2 SYDVKM. Trimming removed 3 bases from V and 5 bases from J; junction bases left unmatched: 6. This CDR3 has 15 residues. In DNA form, the CDR3 reads TGTGCCAGCAGTTTCCTACAGGGGGCCGGAGATACGCAGTATTTT. Its translation: CASSFLQGAGDTQYF.

Turning to this clone: Relative to the germline gene, one junction end is altered; a read error may explain this. The chain recombines TRBV27 with TRBJ1-1; D is unresolved. The CDR3 is made up of 15 amino acids. Germline CDR1 and CDR2: MNHEY and SMNVEV (reference sequence). The CDR3 DNA is TGTGCCAGCAGTGTATCTACTCGGAGGAACACTGAAGCTTTCTTT. Protein sequence: CASSVSTRRNTEAFF.

The chain joins TRBV27 to TRBJ1-1; D might be TRBD1 (6 bases). CDR1 MNHEY and CDR2 SMNVEV come from the germline V gene (reference sequence). The CDR3 runs to 14 residues. V lost 4 bases to trimming and J lost 0 bases, with 9 bases between them. The CDR3: CASSSGGLNTEAFF. Written as DNA, the CDR3 is TGTGCCAGCAGTTCTGGGGGCCTGAACACTGAAGCTTTCTTT.

The chain employs TRBV6-5 and TRBJ2-1; TRBD2 might be the D (6 bases). The CDR3 sequence is 15 residues long. Germline V gene lookup returns CDR1 MNHEY and CDR2 SVGAGI. V was pared by 5 bases and J by 10 bases, with 21 bases between. The CDR3 region has the DNA TGTGCCAGCAGTACCCCCCGGGACTCCGCGGGAGAGCAGTTCTTC. Translation gives CASSTPRDSAGEQFF.

This chain joins TRBV6-5 and TRBJ1-2; the match to TRBD1 covers 8 bases. Trimming took 6 bases from V and 6 from J; bases not matched to a gene: 6. Germline loops: CDR1 MNHEY, CDR2 SVGAGI. The CDR3 has 13 amino acids. This CDR3 is CASSAHRGNGYTF. For the CDR3, the DNA is TGTGCCAGCAGCGCGCACAGGGGGAATGGCTACACCTTC.